These 14 T cell receptor beta chains share one sample of origin, sequenced in a study of T cells in Graves' hyperthyroidism and ophthalmopathy. Amplification targeted TCR beta CDR3 regions from RNA transcripts. RT-PCR in the first round (using the HTBI primer set) targeted the TCR CDR3. TCRdb recomputed calls from the multiplex PCR reads with MiXCR, one row per CDR3 protein. Here the sample spans roughly 280,000 distinct CDR3 sequences, about 15% being singletons. Sequenced: blood. The source of these receptors is a woman in her fifties or sixties with Graves' ophthalmopathy.

This clonotype was picked up many times. The rearrangement joins TRBV28 to TRBJ2-3, with D maybe TRBD2 (6 bases). Germline values: CDR1 MDHEN, CDR2 SYDVKM. The CDR3 runs 15 residues. Trimming took off 3 bases at V and 6 bases at J, with 16 bases between the two ends. The CDR3 sequence is CASSLPGRRADTQYF. CDR3 nucleotides: TGTGCCAGCAGTTTGCCGGGACGGAGGGCGGATACGCAGTATTTT.

This clonotype was counted at least ten times. V is TRBV11-2 and J is TRBJ1-2; 7 bases line up with TRBD1. Germline V lookup: CDR1 SGHAT, CDR2 FQNNGV. The V and J ends lost 5 bases and 4 bases, in that order; junction bases with no gene match: 4. The length of the CDR3 is 13 residues. CDR3: CASSPAGGYGYTF. The CDR3 DNA sequence: TGTGCCAGCAGCCCTGCAGGGGGCTATGGCTACACCTTC.

This clonotype was seen repeatedly, ten times or more. This rearrangement joins TRBV9 to TRBJ2-3; D is uncertain. V was pared by 4 bases and J by 4 bases, with 10 bases between. Germline V gives CDR1 SGDLS, CDR2 YYNGEE. CDR3 length equals 13 residues. The CDR3, as DNA: TGTGCCAGCAGCCCTGGTCCGGCAGATACGCAGTATTTT. It is translated as CASSPGPADTQYF.

CDR3 DNA: TGTGCCAGCAGCCGAGACTTAGCGGGAGACCATGAGCAGTTCTTC. It translates to CASSRDLAGDHEQFF. The chain links TRBV2 to TRBJ2-1; 9 bases map to TRBD2. V lost 6 bases, J lost 8 bases, and 11 bases stayed unmatched. The CDR3 has 15 residues. The germline V gene has CDR1 SNHLY and CDR2 FYNNEI.

The sample holds many counts of this clonotype. The genes are TRBV4-3 and TRBJ2-7; D not resolved. CDR1 is LGHNA and CDR2 is YSLEER in the germline V gene. CDR3 length: 14 residues. Deletions cut 4 bases from V and 2 bases from J, with 12 bases between. CDR3 nucleotides: TGCGCCAGCAGCCTCAGCTCCCACGCCTACGAGCAGTACTTC. It is translated as CASSLSSHAYEQYF.

In its sample, this clonotype was seen a few times. The chain employs TRBV20-1 and TRBJ1-2, with D perhaps matching TRBD1 (5 bases). V was trimmed by 0 bases and J by 8 bases, leaving 16 bases between them. Looked up from germline, CDR1 is DFQATT and CDR2 is SNEGSKA (reference sequence). There are 14 residues in the CDR3. CDR3 DNA: TGCAGTGCTAGAGATGACGGGACGGGCTGGGGCTACACCTTC. This gives the protein CSARDDGTGWGYTF.

This clonotype was counted many times. V gene TRBV28 combines with J gene TRBJ2-3; 12 bases agree with TRBD2. Germline values: CDR1 MDHEN, CDR2 SYDVKM. The CDR3 contains 18 residues. The junction had 18 bases not matched to a gene; V was cut back by 5 bases and J by 9 bases. CDR3 DNA sequence: TGTGCCAGCAGTCTTAACCTGAGGACTAGCGGGGCGCAACGAACGCAGTATTTT. Its protein is CASSLNLRTSGAQRTQYF.

This clonotype was recorded at least ten times. The V and J genes are TRBV7-2 and TRBJ1-2; 7 bases agree with TRBD1. Germline loops: CDR1 SGHTA, CDR2 FQGNSA. The CDR3 consists of 17 residues. The ends lost 0 bases at V and 8 bases at J; junction bases unmatched: 15. CDR3 nucleotide sequence: TGTGCCAGCAGCTTAGCCGGGACAGCTCTTATTCTTAGGGGCTACACCTTC. The encoded protein is CASSLAGTALILRGYTF. Supplemented by reference TRBV7-2 and TRBJ1-2, the full variable domain reads GAGVSQSPSNKVTEKGKDVELRCDPISGHTALYWYRQSLGQGLEFLIYFQGNSAPDKSGLPSDRFSAERTGGSVSTLTIQRTQQEDSAVYLCASSLAGTALILRGYTFGSGTRLTVV.

This clonotype was observed a few times. The chain has TRBV20-1 and TRBJ2-1; D unclear. There are 13 residues in the CDR3. CDR1 DFQATT and CDR2 SNEGSKA come from the germline V gene (reference sequence). V was pared by 0 bases and J by 7 bases, with 10 bases between. CDR3 in amino acids: CSARDGSRNEQFF. DNA of the CDR3: TGCAGTGCTAGAGATGGATCTCGTAATGAGCAGTTCTTC.

The CDR3 DNA follows: TGTGCCAGCAAAAAAACTAGCGGGAGGGACCATGAGCAGTTCTTC. Residues: CASKKTSGRDHEQFF. The genes are TRBV6-1 and TRBJ2-1; 13 bases fit TRBD2. The germline V gene encodes CDR1 MNHNS and CDR2 SASEGT. With V trimmed by 7 bases and J by 8 bases, 8 bases remained unmatched. This CDR3 spans 15 amino acids.

This clonotype appeared a few times. J is TRBJ2-1 and V is TRBV7-9; 14 nucleotides match TRBD2. Germline lookup yields CDR1 SEHNR and CDR2 FQNEAQ (reference sequence). CDR3 length: 15 amino acids. The V segment lost 4 bases and the J segment 9 bases; nucleotides outside the gene matches: 5. In nucleotides, the CDR3 is TGTGCCAGCAGCTCGACTAGCGGGGGGGCTACTGAGCAGTTCTTC. Its protein is CASSSTSGGATEQFF.

This clonotype came up many times. The chain recombines TRBV11-2 with TRBJ1-3; D gene unclear. The germline V gene has CDR1 SGHAT and CDR2 FQNNGV. V was cut by 6 bases and J by 2 bases, with 11 bases left in between. CDR3 length: 14 residues. The CDR3 DNA reads as TGTGCCAGCAGAACCGGGGATGCTGGAAACACCATATATTTT. Amino acid sequence: CASRTGDAGNTIYF.

This clonotype was recorded many times. This chain joins TRBV7-8 and TRBJ1-4; 7 bases fit TRBD1. The V and J ends lost 1 base and 3 bases, in that order; junction bases with no gene match: 5. Germline assignment: CDR1 SGHVS and CDR2 FQNEAQ. The CDR3 runs to 16 residues. CDR3 coding DNA: TGTGCCAGCAGCTTAGGGGGAGGGACAGCTAATGAAAAACTGTTTTTT. This translates into CASSLGGGTANEKLFF.

This clonotype was counted many times. The genes are TRBV5-1 and TRBJ2-3, with D unclear. The CDR3 has 12 amino acids. Germline V gene data show CDR1 as SGHRS and CDR2 as YFSETQ. Trimming took off 1 base at V and 4 bases at J, with 4 bases between the two ends. The CDR3 reads CASSLYSDTQYF. The CDR3 DNA reads as TGCGCCAGCAGCTTGTACTCAGATACGCAGTATTTT.